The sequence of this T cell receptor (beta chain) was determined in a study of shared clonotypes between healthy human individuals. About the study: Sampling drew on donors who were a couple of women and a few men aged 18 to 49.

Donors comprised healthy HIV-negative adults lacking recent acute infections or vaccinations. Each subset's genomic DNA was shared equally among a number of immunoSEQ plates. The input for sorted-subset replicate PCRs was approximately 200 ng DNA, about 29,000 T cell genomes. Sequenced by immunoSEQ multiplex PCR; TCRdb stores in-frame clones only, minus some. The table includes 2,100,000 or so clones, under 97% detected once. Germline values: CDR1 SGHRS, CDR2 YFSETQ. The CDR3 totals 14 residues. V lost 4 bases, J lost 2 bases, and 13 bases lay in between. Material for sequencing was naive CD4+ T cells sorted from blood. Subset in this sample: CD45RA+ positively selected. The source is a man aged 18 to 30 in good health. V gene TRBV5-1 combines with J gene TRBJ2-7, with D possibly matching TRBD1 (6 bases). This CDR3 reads CASSQIAGAYEQYF. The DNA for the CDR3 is TGCGCCAGCAGCCAAATTGCAGGGGCCTACGAGCAGTACTTC. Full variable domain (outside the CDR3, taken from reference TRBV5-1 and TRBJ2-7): KAGVTQTPRYLIKTRGQQVTLSCSPISGHRSVSWYQQTPGQGLQFLFEYFSETQRNKGNFPGRFSGRQFSNSRSEMNVSTLELGDSALYLCASSQIAGAYEQYFGPGTRLTVT.